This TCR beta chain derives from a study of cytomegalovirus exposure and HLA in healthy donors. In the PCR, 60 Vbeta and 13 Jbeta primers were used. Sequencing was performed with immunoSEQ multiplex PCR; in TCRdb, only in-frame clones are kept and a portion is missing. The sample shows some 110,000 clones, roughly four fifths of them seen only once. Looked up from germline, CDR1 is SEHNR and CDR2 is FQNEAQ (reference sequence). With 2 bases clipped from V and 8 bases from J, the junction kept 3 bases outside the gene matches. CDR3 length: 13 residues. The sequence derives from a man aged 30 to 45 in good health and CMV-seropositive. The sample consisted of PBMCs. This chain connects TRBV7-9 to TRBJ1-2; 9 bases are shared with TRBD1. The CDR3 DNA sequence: TGTGCCAGCAGCTTAAACAGGGGGCACGGCTACACCTTC. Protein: CASSLNRGHGYTF.